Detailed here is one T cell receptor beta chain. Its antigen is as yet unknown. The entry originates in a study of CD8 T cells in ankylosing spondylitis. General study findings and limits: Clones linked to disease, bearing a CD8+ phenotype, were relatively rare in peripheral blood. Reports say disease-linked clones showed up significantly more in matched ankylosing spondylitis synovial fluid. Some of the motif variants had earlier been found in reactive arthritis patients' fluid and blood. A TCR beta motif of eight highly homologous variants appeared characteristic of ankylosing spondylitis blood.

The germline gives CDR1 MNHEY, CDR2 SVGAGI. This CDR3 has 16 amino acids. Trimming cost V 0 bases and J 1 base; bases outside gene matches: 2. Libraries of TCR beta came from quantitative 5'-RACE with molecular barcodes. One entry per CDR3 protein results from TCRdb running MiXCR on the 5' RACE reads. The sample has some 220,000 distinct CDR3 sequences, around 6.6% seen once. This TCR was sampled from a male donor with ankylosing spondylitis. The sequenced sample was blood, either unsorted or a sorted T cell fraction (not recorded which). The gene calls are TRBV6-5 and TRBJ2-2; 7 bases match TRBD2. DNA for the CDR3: TGTGCCAGCAGTTACTCTCCGGGGGGGAACACCGGGGAGCTGTTTTTT. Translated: CASSYSPGGNTGELFF.